This TCR beta chain was identified in a study of OX40 agonist ivuxolimab in advanced cancers. This clone appeared a single time. CDR3 length equals 14 residues. Germline lookup yields CDR1 MNHEY and CDR2 SMNVEV (reference sequence). Trimming shortened V by 0 bases and J by 4 bases, and 9 bases separated the two germline ends. Here immunoSEQ multiplex PCR was the method, and the copy in TCRdb shows in-frame clones only, minus some. The table includes approximately 40,000 clones, roughly 87% detected once. The specimen was CD4+ or CD8+ T cells sorted from blood, collected in a trial of the OX40 agonist ivuxolimab. V and J are TRBV27 and TRBJ2-5, with D hard to call. This sequence originates from an adult with an advanced solid tumor such as melanoma, head and neck, liver or kidney cancer. The chain's CDR3 is CASSLSGSGETQYF. Here the CDR3 DNA reads TGTGCCAGCAGTTTATCTGGGTCCGGAGAGACCCAGTACTTC.